This T cell receptor (beta chain) was sequenced during a study of shared clonotypes between healthy human individuals. A remark on this clone: The antigen remains unidentified.

Profiling relied on immunoSEQ multiplex PCR, and the TCRdb table lists in-frame clones only, not all of them. The data contain 2 million to 2.5 million clones, approximately 93% of them singletons. The V gene's germline CDR1 is SGHRS and CDR2 YFSETQ. This CDR3 has 14 amino acids. The V gene lost 5 bases and the J gene lost 0 bases, with 10 bases spanning the gap. Memory CD4+ cells were the fraction left after CD45RA+ naive selection. Study findings and constraints: Clonotype sharing among donors, it was expected, would be affected by sequencing depth. Relative to their counterparts shared across all four donors, non-shared clonotypes exhibited diminished generation probabilities. Sorted-subset samples were not fully sequenced, rarefaction indicated.

The receptor's source is a man in his late teens or twenties in good health. Some clones in this sample may be carry-over from other donors' samples. The source material was naive CD4+ T cells from PBMCs. Sample subset: CD45RA+ positively selected. The V and J genes are TRBV5-1 and TRBJ2-3; D is unclear. The CDR3 region has the DNA TGCGCCAGCAGACCAGATACTAGCACAGATACGCAGTATTTT. This sequence encodes CASRPDTSTDTQYF.